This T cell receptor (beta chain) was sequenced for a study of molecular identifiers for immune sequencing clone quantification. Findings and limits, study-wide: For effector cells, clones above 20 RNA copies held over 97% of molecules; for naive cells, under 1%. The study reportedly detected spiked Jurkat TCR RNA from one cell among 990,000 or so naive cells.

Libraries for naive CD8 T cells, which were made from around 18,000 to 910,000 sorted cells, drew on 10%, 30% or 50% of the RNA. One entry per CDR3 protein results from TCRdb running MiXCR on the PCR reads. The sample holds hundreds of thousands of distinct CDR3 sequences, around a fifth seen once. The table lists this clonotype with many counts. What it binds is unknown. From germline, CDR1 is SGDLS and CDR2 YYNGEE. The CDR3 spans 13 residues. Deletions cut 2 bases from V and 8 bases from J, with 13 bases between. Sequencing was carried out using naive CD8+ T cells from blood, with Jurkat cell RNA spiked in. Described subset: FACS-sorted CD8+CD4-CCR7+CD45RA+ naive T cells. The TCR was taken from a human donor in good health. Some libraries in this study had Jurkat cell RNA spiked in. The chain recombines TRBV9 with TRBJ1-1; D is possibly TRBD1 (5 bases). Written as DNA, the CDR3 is TGTGCCAGCAGCGTGGGAGGCGGGGCCGAAGCTTTCTTT. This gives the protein CASSVGGGAEAFF.